The rows below give T cell receptor beta chains drawn from one sample of a study of cytomegalovirus exposure and HLA in healthy donors. The assay was immunoSEQ multiplex PCR, and TCRdb's table has in-frame clones only and misses some. The sample yields just under 250,000 clones, 82% seen once. The specimen sequenced was PBMCs. These receptor sequences come from a middle-aged woman in good health and CMV-seropositive. CDR3s include the opening cysteine and the closing phenylalanine or tryptophan. D genes are given only for firm matches. Only part of the rows carry a size: once, few, many, or a class if the clone is expanded.

V: TRBV10-3; J: TRBJ1-3; D: .; size: .; DNA: TGTGCCATCAGACGGCTGGCGGACTCTGGAAACACCATATATTTT; CDR3: CAIRRLADSGNTIYF
V: TRBV29-1; J: TRBJ2-7; D: TRBD1; size: .; DNA: TGCAGCGTTGAAGATGGGACAGGGACCGACGAGCAGTACTTC; CDR3: CSVEDGTGTDEQYF
V: TRBV6-1; J: TRBJ2-7; D: TRBD2; size: .; DNA: TGTGCCAGCAGCCCTAGCGGGAGTAACGAGCAGTACTTC; CDR3: CASSPSGSNEQYF
V: TRBV12-5; J: TRBJ2-5; D: TRBD2; size: few; DNA: TGTGCTAGTGGTTTGGTACGGGGAGGTTTGGCGGGGGGGCCGGAGACCCAGTACTTC; CDR3: CASGLVRGGLAGGPETQYF
V: TRBV30; J: TRBJ2-1; D: TRBD2; size: .; DNA: TGTGCCTGGAAGGCTAGCGGGAGTGGAGAGCAGTTCTTC; CDR3: CAWKASGSGEQFF
V: TRBV4-1; J: TRBJ1-3; D: TRBD1; size: .; DNA: TGCGCCAGCAGCCAGGACGACAGGGGGCTAGGAAACACCATATATTTT; CDR3: CASSQDDRGLGNTIYF
V: TRBV5-1; J: TRBJ2-6; D: TRBD2; size: .; DNA: TGCGCCAGCAGCTTGGTAGCGGGGGCTGGGGCCAACGTCCTGACTTTC; CDR3: CASSLVAGAGANVLTF
V: TRBV4-1; J: TRBJ1-5; D: TRBD1; size: .; DNA: TGCGCCAGCAGCCAAGTTGGGACAGGGCATCAGCCCCAGCATTTT; CDR3: CASSQVGTGHQPQHF
V: TRBV5-5; J: TRBJ2-7; D: TRBD2; size: .; DNA: TGTGCCAGCAGCCTAACGGGGGGGCCCTACGAGCAGTACTTC; CDR3: CASSLTGGPYEQYF
V: TRBV6-5; J: TRBJ1-6; D: .; size: .; DNA: TGTGCCAGCAGCGTGGGACTAAAAGGGGCCTCACCCCTCCACTTT; CDR3: CASSVGLKGASPLHF
V: TRBV7-2; J: TRBJ2-7; D: .; size: once; DNA: TGTGCCAGCAGTTCACTAGAGGGCTACGAGCAGTACTTC; CDR3: CASSSLEGYEQYF
V: TRBV6-1; J: TRBJ1-3; D: TRBD1; size: .; DNA: TGTGCCAGCAGTAAAGGACAGGGGATCTCTGGAAGCACCATATATTTT; CDR3: CASSKGQGISGSTIYF
V: TRBV18; J: TRBJ1-1; D: TRBD1; size: .; DNA: TGTGCCAGCTCACCGTCGACAGGGACACCGGCTGAAGCTTTCTTT; CDR3: CASSPSTGTPAEAFF
V: TRBV7-9; J: TRBJ2-7; D: .; size: .; DNA: TGTGCCAGCAGCTTAGATCTGGGGGCGACCTACGAGCAGTACTTC; CDR3: CASSLDLGATYEQYF
V: TRBV2; J: TRBJ1-6; D: TRBD1; size: .; DNA: TGTGCCAGCTCTCGAGACAGGGGATACTCACCCCTCCACTTT; CDR3: CASSRDRGYSPLHF
V: TRBV6-6; J: TRBJ1-2; D: .; size: few; DNA: TGTGCCAGCAGTGCTAGAGCCTATGGCTACACCTTC; CDR3: CASSARAYGYTF
V: TRBV30; J: TRBJ1-3; D: TRBD1; size: .; DNA: TGTGCCTGGAGCAGACAGGGTGGCACCATATATTTT; CDR3: CAWSRQGGTIYF
V: TRBV4-2; J: TRBJ2-7; D: .; size: .; DNA: TGTGCCAGCAGCGCGTTCCCCGGGCGGGCGTACGAGCAGTACTTC; CDR3: CASSAFPGRAYEQYF
V: TRBV7-2; J: TRBJ2-1; D: TRBD2; size: .; DNA: TGTGCCAGCAGCTCAATAGCTAGCGGTGATTACAATGAGCAGTTCTTC; CDR3: CASSSIASGDYNEQFF
V: TRBV6-5; J: TRBJ2-7; D: TRBD1; size: .; DNA: TGTGCCAGCAGTAACAGGGGGTATAGGAACGAGCAGTACTTC; CDR3: CASSNRGYRNEQYF
V: TRBV5-1; J: TRBJ2-7; D: .; size: few; DNA: TGCGCCAGCAGCTTGTCCGACAGGAGCGAGCAGTACTTC; CDR3: CASSLSDRSEQYF
V: TRBV5-8; J: TRBJ2-1; D: .; size: .; DNA: TGTGCCAGCAGCCTGCCCCGGGGGAAGCAGTTCTTC; CDR3: CASSLPRGKQFF
V: TRBV5-5; J: TRBJ2-7; D: .; size: .; DNA: TGTGCCAGCAGCTTGGGCCCCCCCGGGACAAGCTCCTACGAGCAGTACTTC; CDR3: CASSLGPPGTSSYEQYF
V: TRBV11-2; J: TRBJ2-2; D: .; size: .; DNA: TGTGCCAGCATCTACCCCCAGGCAACCGGGGAGCTGTTTTTT; CDR3: CASIYPQATGELFF
V: TRBV4-1; J: TRBJ1-3; D: .; size: .; DNA: TGCGCCAGCAGCCAAGATACTAGCTCTGGAAACACCATATATTTT; CDR3: CASSQDTSSGNTIYF
V: TRBV5-5; J: TRBJ1-1; D: .; size: .; DNA: TGTGCCAGCAGCTTGGCCGATATAGAGAACACTGAAGCTTTCTTT; CDR3: CASSLADIENTEAFF
V: TRBV7-2; J: TRBJ2-5; D: .; size: .; DNA: TGTGCCAGCAGCCAGACAGAAGAGACCCAGTACTTC; CDR3: CASSQTEETQYF
V: TRBV25-1; J: TRBJ2-1; D: TRBD2; size: few; DNA: TGTGCCAGCAGTGTACTAGCGGGCCACAATGAGCAGTTCTTC; CDR3: CASSVLAGHNEQFF
V: TRBV11-2; J: TRBJ2-2; D: TRBD2; size: .; DNA: TGTGCCAGCAGCCGAACTAGCGGCTACGCCGGGGAGCTGTTTTTT; CDR3: CASSRTSGYAGELFF
V: TRBV4-2; J: TRBJ1-2; D: .; size: .; DNA: TGTGCCAGCAGCCAAGATATTTCAGGCAGGGGCTATGGCTACACCTTC; CDR3: CASSQDISGRGYGYTF
V: TRBV27; J: TRBJ1-3; D: .; size: .; DNA: TGTGCCAGCAGTGCGTCAAGCTCTGGAAACACCATATATTTT; CDR3: CASSASSSGNTIYF
V: TRBV5-1; J: TRBJ2-7; D: .; size: .; DNA: TGCGCCAGCAGCTTGGATGTCGGACTAACCTACGAGCAGTACTTC; CDR3: CASSLDVGLTYEQYF
V: TRBV4-3; J: TRBJ1-2; D: .; size: .; DNA: TGCGCCAGCAGCCAAGTCAGGGCAGCTAACTATGGCTACACCTTC; CDR3: CASSQVRAANYGYTF
V: TRBV6-5; J: TRBJ1-2; D: .; size: .; DNA: TGTGCCAGCACGGGGGGGATCTATGGCTACACCTTC; CDR3: CASTGGIYGYTF
V: TRBV19; J: TRBJ1-1; D: .; size: once; DNA: TGTGCCAGTAGTATACCTCCAGGAGGAGGGGTGAACACTGAAGCTTTCTTT; CDR3: CASSIPPGGGVNTEAFF
V: TRBV4-1; J: TRBJ1-2; D: .; size: .; DNA: TGCGCCAGCAGCCCAACGCCAGGGGCCAATAACTATGGCTACACCTTC; CDR3: CASSPTPGANNYGYTF
V: TRBV18; J: TRBJ2-7; D: .; size: .; DNA: TGTGCCAGCTCACCACCGATCGAGGGAACCTACGAGCAGTACTTC; CDR3: CASSPPIEGTYEQYF
V: TRBV4-3; J: TRBJ2-2; D: TRBD1; size: .; DNA: TGCGCCAGCAGCCTTTCACGGGACAGCGGGGAGCTGTTTTTT; CDR3: CASSLSRDSGELFF
V: TRBV27; J: TRBJ1-2; D: .; size: .; DNA: TGTGCCAGCAGTCCCGGCGGGGTCTATGGCTACACCTTC; CDR3: CASSPGGVYGYTF
V: TRBV9; J: TRBJ2-2; D: TRBD1; size: few; DNA: TGTGCCAGCAGCGTAGGACAGGGGGGCGACACCGGGGAGCTGTTTTTT; CDR3: CASSVGQGGDTGELFF
V: TRBV15; J: TRBJ2-7; D: .; size: .; DNA: TGTGCCACCAGCAGAGAAACAGGGAGCCCCTACGAGCAGTACTTC; CDR3: CATSRETGSPYEQYF
V: TRBV9; J: TRBJ2-1; D: .; size: .; DNA: TGTGCCAGCAGCATCGGAGGGAGCTCCTACAATGAGCAGTTCTTC; CDR3: CASSIGGSSYNEQFF
V: TRBV2; J: TRBJ1-3; D: TRBD1; size: .; DNA: TGTGCCAGACGACAGGGGGTGATTGGAAACACCATATATTTT; CDR3: CARRQGVIGNTIYF
V: TRBV29-1; J: TRBJ2-7; D: .; size: .; DNA: TGCAGCGTTGATGTCGGGGGGCGGTCCTACGAGCAGTACTTC; CDR3: CSVDVGGRSYEQYF
V: TRBV6-1; J: TRBJ2-7; D: TRBD1; size: .; DNA: TGTGCCAGCAGTGAACGACAGGGCCCCTTAGTTAGCGAGCAGTACTTC; CDR3: CASSERQGPLVSEQYF
V: TRBV7-9; J: TRBJ1-5; D: .; size: once; DNA: TGTGCCAGCAGCCACACAGGGATGAGAGGTCAGCCCCAGCATTTT; CDR3: CASSHTGMRGQPQHF
V: TRBV4-3; J: TRBJ2-5; D: TRBD1; size: .; DNA: TGCGCCAGCAGCCAAGAACTTGACAGGGCGGAGACCCAGTACTTC; CDR3: CASSQELDRAETQYF
V: TRBV7-9; J: TRBJ2-7; D: .; size: few; DNA: TGTTCCAGCAGCTATAGCCACGAGCAGTACTTC; CDR3: CSSSYSHEQYF
V: TRBV14; J: TRBJ2-5; D: TRBD1; size: .; DNA: TGTGCCAGCAGCCAGGACAGGGGGCGATACTTGGCCCAGTACTTC; CDR3: CASSQDRGRYLAQYF
V: TRBV4-3; J: TRBJ2-5; D: .; size: .; DNA: TGCGCCAGCAGCCGTGGGGCGGCGGGGGAGACCCAGTACTTC; CDR3: CASSRGAAGETQYF
V: TRBV2; J: TRBJ1-5; D: .; size: .; DNA: TGTGCCAGCAGTGACAGTATTAGCAATCAGCCCCAGCATTTT; CDR3: CASSDSISNQPQHF